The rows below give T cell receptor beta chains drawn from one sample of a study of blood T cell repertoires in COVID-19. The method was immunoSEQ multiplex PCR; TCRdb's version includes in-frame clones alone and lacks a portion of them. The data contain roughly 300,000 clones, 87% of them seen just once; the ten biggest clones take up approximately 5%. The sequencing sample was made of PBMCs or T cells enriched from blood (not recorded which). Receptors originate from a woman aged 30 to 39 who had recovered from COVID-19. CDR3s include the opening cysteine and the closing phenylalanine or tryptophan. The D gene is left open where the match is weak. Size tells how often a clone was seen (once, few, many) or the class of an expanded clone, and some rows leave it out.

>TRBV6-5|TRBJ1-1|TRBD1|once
TGTGCCAGCAGTCGACAGGGGGCCATGAACACTGAAGCTTTCTTT
CASSRQGAMNTEAFF
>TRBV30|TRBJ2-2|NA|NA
TGTGCCTGGAGTGTACTGAGAACCGGGGAGCTGTTTTTT
CAWSVLRTGELFF
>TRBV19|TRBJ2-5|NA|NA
TGTGCCAGTAGTCAGCCACAGGGACAAAACTTGGGGACCCAGTACTTC
CASSQPQGQNLGTQYF
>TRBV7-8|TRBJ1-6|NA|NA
TGTGCCAGCAGCGCGGGAGACGGAGCACCCCTCCACTTT
CASSAGDGAPLHF
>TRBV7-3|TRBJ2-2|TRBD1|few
TGTGCCAGCAGCTACCGACAGGGGCGCACCGGGGAGCTGTTTTTT
CASSYRQGRTGELFF
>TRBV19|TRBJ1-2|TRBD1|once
TGTGCCAGTAGTAGGGGACAGGGAATTGGGAATGGCTACACCTTC
CASSRGQGIGNGYTF
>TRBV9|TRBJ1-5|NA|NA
TGTGCCAGCAGTCTTGGGGCAGCCCCCAATCAGCCCCAGCATTTT
CASSLGAAPNQPQHF
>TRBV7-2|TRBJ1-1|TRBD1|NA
TGTGCCAGCAGCTTCACAGGGGGAGTGGGGACTGAAGCTTTCTTT
CASSFTGGVGTEAFF
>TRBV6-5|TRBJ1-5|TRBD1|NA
TGTGCCAGCAGCACGGACAGGTCGAGCAATCAGCCCCAGCATTTT
CASSTDRSSNQPQHF
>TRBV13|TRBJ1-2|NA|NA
TGTGCCAGCAGCTTAGACAGCAACCATGGCTACACCTTC
CASSLDSNHGYTF
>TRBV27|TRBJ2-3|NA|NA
TGTGCCAGCACCCCCGTACCGGGGGATACGCAGTATTTT
CASTPVPGDTQYF
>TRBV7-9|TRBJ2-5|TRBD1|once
TGTGCCAGCAGCCCAGAGCTCAGGGACAGCTACTCGGAGACCCAGTACTTC
CASSPELRDSYSETQYF
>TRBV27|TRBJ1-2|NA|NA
TGTGCCAGCAGTTTCCATACCGCGGGGGCGGATGGCTACACCTTC
CASSFHTAGADGYTF
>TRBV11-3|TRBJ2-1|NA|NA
TGTGCCAGCAGCTTGGACTCCGACAATGAGCAGTTCTTC
CASSLDSDNEQFF
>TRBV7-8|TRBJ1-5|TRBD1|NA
TGTGCCAGCAGCTGGGGACAGCCACATTATAGCAATCAGCCCCAGCATTTT
CASSWGQPHYSNQPQHF
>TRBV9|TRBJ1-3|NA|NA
TGTGCCAGCAGCCCACGACAAGACTCTGGAAACACCATATATTTT
CASSPRQDSGNTIYF
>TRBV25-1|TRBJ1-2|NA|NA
TGTGCCAGCAGTGATGTAGAGGGCAGGGGCAGCGGCTACACCTTC
CASSDVEGRGSGYTF
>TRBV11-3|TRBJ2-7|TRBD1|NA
TGTGCCAGCAGCTTAGGTGGGACAGGGAACTACGAGCAGTACTTC
CASSLGGTGNYEQYF
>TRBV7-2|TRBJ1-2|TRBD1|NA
TGTGCCAGCAGCCCGGACAGGGGCGCGTACTATGGCTACACCTTC
CASSPDRGAYYGYTF
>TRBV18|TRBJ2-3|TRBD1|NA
TGTGCCAGCTCACCACGACAGGGGCGAAGCACAGATACGCAGTATTTT
CASSPRQGRSTDTQYF
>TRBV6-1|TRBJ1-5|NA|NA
TGTGCCAGCAGTGAAGCCGGGGGACGGTATCAGCCCCAGCATTTT
CASSEAGGRYQPQHF
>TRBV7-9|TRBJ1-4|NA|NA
TGTGCCAGCAGCTTAGTTCCGGATGAAAAACTGTTTTTT
CASSLVPDEKLFF
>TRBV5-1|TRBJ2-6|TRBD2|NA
TGCGCCAGCAGCCCGGGAGGGAACTCTGGGGCCAACGTCCTGACTTTC
CASSPGGNSGANVLTF
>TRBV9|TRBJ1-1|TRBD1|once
TGTGCCAGCAGCGTTCAACAGGGGTTCGGGACTGAAGCTTTCTTT
CASSVQQGFGTEAFF
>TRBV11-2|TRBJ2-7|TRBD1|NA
TGTGCCAGCAGCCCCGCCCCAGGGGGTCCCTACGAGCAGTACTTC
CASSPAPGGPYEQYF
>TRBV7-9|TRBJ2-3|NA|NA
TGTGCCAGCAGCTTATCCTGGGGCGGGGAAGATACGCAGTATTTT
CASSLSWGGEDTQYF
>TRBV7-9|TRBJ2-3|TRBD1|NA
TGTGCCAGCAGCCCTAGACAGGGGTTGACAGATACGCAGTATTTT
CASSPRQGLTDTQYF
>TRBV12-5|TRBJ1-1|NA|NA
TGTGCTAGTGGTTTGGCCGGGCTCGGGACTGCTTTCTTT
CASGLAGLGTAFF
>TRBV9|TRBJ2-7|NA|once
TGTGCCAGCAGCGTTGGGCAGTCTTTCCACGAGCAGTACTTC
CASSVGQSFHEQYF
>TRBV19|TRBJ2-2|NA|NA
TGTGCCAGTAGTATTAGGGGAGGAATCCCTCGGGAGCTGTTTTTT
CASSIRGGIPRELFF
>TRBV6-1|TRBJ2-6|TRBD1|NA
TGTGCCAGCAGTGAGGTCGGGACAGGCTTCTCTGGGGCCAACGTCCTGACTTTC
CASSEVGTGFSGANVLTF